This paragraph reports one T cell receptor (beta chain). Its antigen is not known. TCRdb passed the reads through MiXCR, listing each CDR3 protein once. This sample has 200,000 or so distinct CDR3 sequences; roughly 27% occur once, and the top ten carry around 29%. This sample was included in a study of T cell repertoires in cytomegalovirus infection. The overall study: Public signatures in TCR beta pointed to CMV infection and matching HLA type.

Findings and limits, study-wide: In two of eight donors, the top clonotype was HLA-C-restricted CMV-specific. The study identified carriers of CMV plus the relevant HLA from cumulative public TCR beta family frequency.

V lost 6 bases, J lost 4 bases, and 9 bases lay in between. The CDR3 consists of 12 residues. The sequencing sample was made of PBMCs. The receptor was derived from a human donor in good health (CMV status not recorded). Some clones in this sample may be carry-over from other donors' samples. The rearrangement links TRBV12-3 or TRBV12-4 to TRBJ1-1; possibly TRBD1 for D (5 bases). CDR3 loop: CASSQGSTEAFF. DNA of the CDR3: TGTGCCAGCAGCCAGGGATCCACTGAAGCTTTCTTT.